This is a list of T cell receptor beta chains from one sample in a study of OX40 agonist ivuxolimab in advanced cancers. Clones were read by immunoSEQ multiplex PCR, and TCRdb kept only the in-frame ones, dropping some. This sample has around 26,000 clones, with 81% found just once. The specimen comprised CD4+ or CD8+ T cells sorted from blood, sampled in a trial of the OX40 agonist ivuxolimab. The receptors derive from an adult with an advanced solid tumor such as melanoma, head and neck, liver or kidney cancer. The CDR3 runs from the conserved cysteine through the conserved F or W. The D gene is left open where the match is weak. Part of the rows lack a size; the others show once, few, many or a class for expanded clones.

V gene,J gene,D gene,clone size,CDR3 DNA,CDR3 protein
TRBV5-1,TRBJ2-7,TRBD1,NA,TGCGCCAGCAGCTTGCCTGGACAGGGCTACGAGCAGTACTTC,CASSLPGQGYEQYF
TRBV6-5,TRBJ2-1,TRBD2,NA,TGTGCCAGCAGTTTAGCGGGGGACAATGAGCAGTTCTTC,CASSLAGDNEQFF
TRBV30,TRBJ2-7,NA,NA,TGTGCCTGGAGTGCAGGACTCCCTGCCCCCTGCTACGAGCAGTACTTC,CAWSAGLPAPCYEQYF
TRBV14,TRBJ2-1,NA,large,TGTGCCAGCAGCTCCCGTTTTAATGAGCAGTTCTTC,CASSSRFNEQFF
TRBV6-6,TRBJ1-2,TRBD1,NA,TGTGCCAGCAGTTACTCCGGGGGACAGGAAGACTATGGCTACACCTTC,CASSYSGGQEDYGYTF
TRBV28,TRBJ2-3,TRBD1,NA,TGTGCCAGCAGGCCAGCCGACAGGGCTGGCCCAGATACGCAGTATTTT,CASRPADRAGPDTQYF
TRBV18,TRBJ2-6,NA,few,TGTGCCAGCTCACCAAAGGGCCCTGGGGCCAACGTCCTGACTTTC,CASSPKGPGANVLTF
TRBV5-6,TRBJ1-1,NA,NA,TGTGCCAGCAGCCAAACAGGGATTCACACTGAAGCTTTCTTT,CASSQTGIHTEAFF
TRBV5-6,TRBJ2-7,NA,NA,TGTGCCAGCAGCTTGGGAGTTCTAGTAACCTACGAGCAGTACTTC,CASSLGVLVTYEQYF
TRBV9,TRBJ2-7,NA,NA,TGTGCCAGCAGCGTAGGTGGGGTTCTCTCCTACGAGCAGTACTTC,CASSVGGVLSYEQYF